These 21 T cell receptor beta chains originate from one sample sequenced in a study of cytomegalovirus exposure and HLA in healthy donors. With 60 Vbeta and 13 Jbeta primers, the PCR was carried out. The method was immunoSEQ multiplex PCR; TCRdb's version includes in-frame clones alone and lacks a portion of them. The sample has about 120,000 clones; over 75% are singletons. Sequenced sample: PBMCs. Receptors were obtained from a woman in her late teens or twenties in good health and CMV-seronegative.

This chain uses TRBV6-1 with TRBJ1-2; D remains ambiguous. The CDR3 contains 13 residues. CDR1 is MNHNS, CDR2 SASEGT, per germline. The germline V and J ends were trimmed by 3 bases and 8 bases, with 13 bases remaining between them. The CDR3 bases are TGTGCCAGCAGTGAGGTGGTCAAGAGCGGCTACACCTTC. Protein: CASSEVVKSGYTF.

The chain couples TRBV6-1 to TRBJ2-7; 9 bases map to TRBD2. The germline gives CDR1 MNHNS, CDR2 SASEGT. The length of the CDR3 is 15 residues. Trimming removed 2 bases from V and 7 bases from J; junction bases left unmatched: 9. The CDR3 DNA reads TGTGCCAGCAGTGAACCCTTAGCGGGAGTAGGGGAGCAGTACTTC. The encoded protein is CASSEPLAGVGEQYF.

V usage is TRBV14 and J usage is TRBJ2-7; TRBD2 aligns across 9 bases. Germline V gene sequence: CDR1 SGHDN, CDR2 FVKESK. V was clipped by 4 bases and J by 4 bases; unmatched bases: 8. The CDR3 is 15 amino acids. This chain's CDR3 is CASSPGGGRAYEQYF. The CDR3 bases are TGTGCCAGCAGCCCAGGTGGCGGGAGGGCGTACGAGCAGTACTTC. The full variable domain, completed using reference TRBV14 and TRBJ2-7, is EAGVTQFPSHSVIEKGQTVTLRCDPISGHDNLYWYRRVMGKEIKFLLHFVKESKQDESGMPNNRFLAERTGGTYSTLKVQPAELEDSGVYFCASSPGGGRAYEQYFGPGTRLTVT.

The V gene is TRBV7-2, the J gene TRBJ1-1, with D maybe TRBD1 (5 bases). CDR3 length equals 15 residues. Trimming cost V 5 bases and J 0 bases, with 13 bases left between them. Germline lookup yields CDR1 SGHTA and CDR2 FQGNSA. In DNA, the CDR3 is TGTGCCAGCAGCATTTTTTCAGGGATGAACACTGAAGCTTTCTTT. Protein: CASSIFSGMNTEAFF.

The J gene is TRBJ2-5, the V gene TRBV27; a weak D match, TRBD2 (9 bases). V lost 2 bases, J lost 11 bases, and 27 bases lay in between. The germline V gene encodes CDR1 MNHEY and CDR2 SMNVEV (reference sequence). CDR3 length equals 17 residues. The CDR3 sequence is CASSLGYIAGGGGEQYF. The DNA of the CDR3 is TGTGCCAGCAGTTTAGGATATATTGCAGGGGGCGGGGGGGAGCAGTACTTC.

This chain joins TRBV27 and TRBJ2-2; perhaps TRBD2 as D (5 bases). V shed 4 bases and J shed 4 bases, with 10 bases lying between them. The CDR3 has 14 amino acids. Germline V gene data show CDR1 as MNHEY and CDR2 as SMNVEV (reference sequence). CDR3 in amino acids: CASSYTSLTGELFF. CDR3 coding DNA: TGTGCCAGCAGTTATACTAGTCTCACCGGGGAGCTGTTTTTT.

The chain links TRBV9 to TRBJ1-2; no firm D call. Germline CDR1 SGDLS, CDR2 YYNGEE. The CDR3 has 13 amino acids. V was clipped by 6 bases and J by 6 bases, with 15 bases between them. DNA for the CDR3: TGTGCCAGCAAACCAGGTCTGCGGGATGGCTACACCTTC. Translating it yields CASKPGLRDGYTF.

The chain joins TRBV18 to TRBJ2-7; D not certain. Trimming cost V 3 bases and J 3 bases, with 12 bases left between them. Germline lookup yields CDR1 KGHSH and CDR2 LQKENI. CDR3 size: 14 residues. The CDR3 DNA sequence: TGTGCCAGCTCACCTCCGAGGCCGGACTACGAGCAGTACTTC. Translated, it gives CASSPPRPDYEQYF. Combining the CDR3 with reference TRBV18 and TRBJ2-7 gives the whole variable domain NAGVMQNPRHLVRRRGQEARLRCSPMKGHSHVYWYRQLPEEGLKFMVYLQKENIIDESGMPKERFSAEFPKEGPSILRIQQVVRGDSAAYFCASSPPRPDYEQYFGPGTRLTVT.

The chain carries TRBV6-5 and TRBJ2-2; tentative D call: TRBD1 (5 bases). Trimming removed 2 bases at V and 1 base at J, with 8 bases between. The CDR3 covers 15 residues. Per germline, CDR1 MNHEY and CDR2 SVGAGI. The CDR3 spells CASSYRGLNTGELFF. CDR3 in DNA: TGTGCCAGCAGTTACAGGGGCCTGAACACCGGGGAGCTGTTTTTT.

CDR3 region: CAISEEGGDWDTEAFF. The CDR3 nucleotides are TGTGCCATCAGTGAGGAAGGGGGCGACTGGGACACTGAAGCTTTCTTT. The V and J genes are TRBV10-3 and TRBJ1-1; 7 positions agree with TRBD1. Looked up from germline, CDR1 is ENHRY and CDR2 is SYGVKD. This CDR3 contains 16 residues. V was pared by 2 bases and J by 3 bases, with 9 bases of the junction left unmatched.

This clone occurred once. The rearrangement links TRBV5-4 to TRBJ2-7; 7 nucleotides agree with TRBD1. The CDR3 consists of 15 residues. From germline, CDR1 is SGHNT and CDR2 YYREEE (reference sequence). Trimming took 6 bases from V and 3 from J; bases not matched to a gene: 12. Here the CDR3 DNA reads TGTGCCAGCACCGCTGATCCACAGGGGAACTACGAGCAGTACTTC. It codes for CASTADPQGNYEQYF.

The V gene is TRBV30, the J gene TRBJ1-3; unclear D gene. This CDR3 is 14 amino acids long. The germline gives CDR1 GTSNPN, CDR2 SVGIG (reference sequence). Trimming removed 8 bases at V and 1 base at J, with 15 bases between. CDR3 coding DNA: TGTGCCCACACCCCGACATTATCTGGAAACACCATATATTTT. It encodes CAHTPTLSGNTIYF. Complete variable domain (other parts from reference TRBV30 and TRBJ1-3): SQTIHQWPATLVQPVGSPLSLECTVEGTSNPNLYWYRQAAGRGLQLLFYSVGIGQISSEVPQNLSASRPQDRQFILSSKKLLLSDSGFYLCAHTPTLSGNTIYFGEGSWLTVV.

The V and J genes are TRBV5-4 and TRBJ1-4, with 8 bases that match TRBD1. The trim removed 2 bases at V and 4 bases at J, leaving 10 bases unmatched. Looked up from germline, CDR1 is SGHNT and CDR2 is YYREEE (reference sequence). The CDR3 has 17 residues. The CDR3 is CASSFGGTGGNNEKLFF. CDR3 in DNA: TGTGCCAGCAGCTTTGGGGGAACAGGGGGAAATAATGAAAAACTGTTTTTT.

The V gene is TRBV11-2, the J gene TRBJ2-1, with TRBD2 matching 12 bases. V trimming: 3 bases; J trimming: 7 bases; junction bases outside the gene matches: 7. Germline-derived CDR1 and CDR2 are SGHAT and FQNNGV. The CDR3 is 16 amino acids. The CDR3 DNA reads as TGTGCCAGCAGCTTGGGGCTAGCGGGGGGGTTGAATGAGCAGTTCTTC. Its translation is CASSLGLAGGLNEQFF.

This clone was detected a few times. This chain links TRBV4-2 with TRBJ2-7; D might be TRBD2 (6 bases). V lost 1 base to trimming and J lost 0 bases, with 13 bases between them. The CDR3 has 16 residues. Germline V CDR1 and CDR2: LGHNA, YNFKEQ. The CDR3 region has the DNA TGTGCCAGCAGCCAAGCGGGACTTTTGAGCTCCTACGAGCAGTACTTC. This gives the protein CASSQAGLLSSYEQYF.

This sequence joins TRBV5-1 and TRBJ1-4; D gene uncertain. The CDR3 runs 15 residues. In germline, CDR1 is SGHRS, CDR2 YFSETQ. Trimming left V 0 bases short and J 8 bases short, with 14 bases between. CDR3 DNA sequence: TGCGCCAGCAGCTTGGGAGGGTTGTTCCCCGAAAAACTGTTTTTT. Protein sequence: CASSLGGLFPEKLFF.

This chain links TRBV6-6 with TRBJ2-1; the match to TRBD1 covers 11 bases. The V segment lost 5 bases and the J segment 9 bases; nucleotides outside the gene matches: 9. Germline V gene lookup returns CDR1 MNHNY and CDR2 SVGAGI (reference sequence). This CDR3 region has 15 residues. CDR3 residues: CASSTIGTGGREQFF. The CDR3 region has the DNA TGTGCCAGCAGTACAATAGGGACAGGGGGACGTGAGCAGTTCTTC.

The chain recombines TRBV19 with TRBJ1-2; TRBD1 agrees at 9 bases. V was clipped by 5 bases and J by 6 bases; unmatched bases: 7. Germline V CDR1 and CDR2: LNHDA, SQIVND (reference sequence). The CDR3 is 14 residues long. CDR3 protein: CASSDRGREDGYTF. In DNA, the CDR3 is TGTGCCAGTAGTGACAGGGGGAGGGAAGATGGCTACACCTTC.

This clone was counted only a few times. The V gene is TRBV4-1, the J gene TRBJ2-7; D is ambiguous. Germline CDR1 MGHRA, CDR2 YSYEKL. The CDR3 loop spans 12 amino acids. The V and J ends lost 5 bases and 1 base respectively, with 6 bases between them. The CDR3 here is CASSSISYEQYF. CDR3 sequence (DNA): TGCGCCAGCAGCTCTATATCCTACGAGCAGTACTTC.

CDR3 amino acids: CASSILTIGDTEAFF. CDR3 DNA sequence: TGTGCCAGTAGTATTCTGACCATAGGGGACACTGAAGCTTTCTTT. The chain uses TRBV19 and TRBJ1-1; the D gene is possibly TRBD1 (5 bases). V was trimmed by 3 bases and J by 3 bases, leaving 14 bases between them. Germline V gene data show CDR1 as LNHDA and CDR2 as SQIVND (reference sequence). The CDR3 has 15 residues.

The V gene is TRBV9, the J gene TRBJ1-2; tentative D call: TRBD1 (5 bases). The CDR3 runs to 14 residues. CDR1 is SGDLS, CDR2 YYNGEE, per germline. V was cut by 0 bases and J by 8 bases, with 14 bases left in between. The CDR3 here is CASSVVTEGLGYTF. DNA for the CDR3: TGTGCCAGCAGCGTAGTGACGGAGGGACTGGGCTACACCTTC.